This is a list of T cell receptor beta chains from one sample in a study of tumor-infiltrating lymphocytes in oesophageal squamous cell carcinoma. TCRdb processed the PCR reads anew with MiXCR; each CDR3 protein has one entry. This sample carries around 12,000 distinct CDR3 sequences, around 56% of them seen once, and the ten largest clones take 32%. The specimen sequenced was esophageal tumor tissue. Every receptor here comes from a female donor with esophageal squamous cell carcinoma. Each CDR3 is given with its conserved first and last residue. D genes are given only for firm matches. Not all rows give a size; the values are once, few, many and, for expanded clones, a class.

v_gene,abundance,d_gene,j_gene,len,CDR3nt,CDR3aa
TRBV27,-,TRBD1,TRBJ2-7,15,TGTGCCAGCGGACTCCGGGACAGGATTGTCTACGAGCAGTACTTC,CASGLRDRIVYEQYF
TRBV7-3,few,TRBD2,TRBJ2-7,13,TGTGCCAGCAGCTTAGCGGGAGGACACGAGCAGTACTTC,CASSLAGGHEQYF
TRBV7-2,-,-,TRBJ1-2,15,TGTGCCAGCAGCTCCCGAAGCGGGCCGCAGTATGGCTACACCTTC,CASSSRSGPQYGYTF
TRBV19,-,TRBD1,TRBJ1-2,14,TGTGCCAGTAGTACGCAGGGGGCGTTTGATGGCTACACCTTC,CASSTQGAFDGYTF
TRBV6-1,large,-,TRBJ2-1,18,TGTGCCAGCAGTGAAGCAGGTATAGGGCTAAGCTCCTACAATGAGCAGTTCTTC,CASSEAGIGLSSYNEQFF
TRBV7-3,-,-,TRBJ2-3,15,TGTGCCAGCAGCTTAACTAGCGGATTCACAGATACGCAGTATTTT,CASSLTSGFTDTQYF
TRBV7-6,many,-,TRBJ2-7,13,TGTGCCAGCAGCTTAGTTCTAAGCTACGAGCAGTACTTC,CASSLVLSYEQYF
TRBV7-9,many,-,TRBJ2-1,14,TGTGCCAGCAGCCCACAGACAGCGCCGAATGAGCAGTTCTTC,CASSPQTAPNEQFF
TRBV7-6,-,-,TRBJ2-1,12,TGTGCCAGCAGCTTAATGGCGGGTGAGCAGTTCTTC,CASSLMAGEQFF
TRBV7-2,-,TRBD2,TRBJ2-1,16,TGTGCCAGCAGCTGGACTAGCGGGAACCTATACAATGAGCAGTTCTTC,CASSWTSGNLYNEQFF
TRBV12-3/TRBV12-4,-,-,TRBJ2-7,14,TGTGCCAGCAGTTTGGGCGGGAACTACAATGAGCAGTACTTC,CASSLGGNYNEQYF
TRBV6-8,-,-,TRBJ2-7,15,TGTGCCAGCAGTTCCCCCCGAGGGGAAGCCTACGAGCAGTACTTC,CASSSPRGEAYEQYF
TRBV7-2,-,TRBD2,TRBJ2-3,21,TGTGCCAGCAGCTTAGCGCACCGGGCTACGGCTAGCGGGAGTAGGGCAGATACGCAGTATTTT,CASSLAHRATASGSRADTQYF
TRBV7-6,-,-,TRBJ2-7,12,TGTGCCAGCAGCTCCATGATCGGCGAGCAGTACTTC,CASSSMIGEQYF
TRBV7-3,once,TRBD2,TRBJ2-3,19,TGTGCCAGCAGCTTAGGGGCCGGGACTAGCGGGGGGCCCACAGATACGCAGTATTTT,CASSLGAGTSGGPTDTQYF
TRBV7-2,-,-,TRBJ1-2,13,TGTGCCAGCAGCTTCCAGGGGTCGGGTGGCTACACCTTC,CASSFQGSGGYTF
TRBV7-3,-,TRBD2,TRBJ2-7,16,TGTGCCAGCAGCCTCGGGACTAGCGGGGGGGCAGGGATTCATTACTTC,CASSLGTSGGAGIHYF
TRBV7-2,-,-,TRBJ2-2,14,TGTGCCAGCAGCTTAGTCGGCAGGGTAGGGGAGCTGTTTTTT,CASSLVGRVGELFF
TRBV6-6,-,-,TRBJ2-7,14,TGTGCCAGCAGTTACTCGAGGGGTACCTACGAGCAGTACTTC,CASSYSRGTYEQYF
TRBV6-2/TRBV6-3,-,TRBD2,TRBJ2-7,15,TGTGCCAGCAGTATAGCGGGAGGTGGCTCCTACGAGCAGTACTTC,CASSIAGGGSYEQYF
TRBV6-1,-,TRBD1,TRBJ2-5,15,TGTGCCAGCAGTACGGGACAGGGGGTTGCGGAGACCCAGTACTTC,CASSTGQGVAETQYF
TRBV7-6,few,-,TRBJ2-5,16,TGTGCCAGCAGCCCCACCGGGGGACGAGGCAAAGAGACCCAGTACTTC,CASSPTGGRGKETQYF